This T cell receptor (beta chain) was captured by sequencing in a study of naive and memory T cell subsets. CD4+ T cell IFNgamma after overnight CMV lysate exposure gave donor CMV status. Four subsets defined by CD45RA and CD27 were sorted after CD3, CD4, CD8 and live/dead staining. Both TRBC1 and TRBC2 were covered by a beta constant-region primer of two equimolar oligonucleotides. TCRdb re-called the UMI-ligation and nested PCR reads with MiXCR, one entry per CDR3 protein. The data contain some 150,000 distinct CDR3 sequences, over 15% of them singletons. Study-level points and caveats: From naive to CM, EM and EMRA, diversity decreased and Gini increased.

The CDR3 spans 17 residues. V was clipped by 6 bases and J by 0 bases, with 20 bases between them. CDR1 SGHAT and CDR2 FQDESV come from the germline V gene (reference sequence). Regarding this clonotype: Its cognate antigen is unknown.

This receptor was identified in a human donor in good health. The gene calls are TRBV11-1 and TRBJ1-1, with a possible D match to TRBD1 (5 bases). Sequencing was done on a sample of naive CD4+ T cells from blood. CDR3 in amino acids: CASRDLGTPMMNTEAFF. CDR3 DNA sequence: TGTGCCAGCAGGGATTTAGGGACTCCTATGATGAACACTGAAGCTTTCTTT.